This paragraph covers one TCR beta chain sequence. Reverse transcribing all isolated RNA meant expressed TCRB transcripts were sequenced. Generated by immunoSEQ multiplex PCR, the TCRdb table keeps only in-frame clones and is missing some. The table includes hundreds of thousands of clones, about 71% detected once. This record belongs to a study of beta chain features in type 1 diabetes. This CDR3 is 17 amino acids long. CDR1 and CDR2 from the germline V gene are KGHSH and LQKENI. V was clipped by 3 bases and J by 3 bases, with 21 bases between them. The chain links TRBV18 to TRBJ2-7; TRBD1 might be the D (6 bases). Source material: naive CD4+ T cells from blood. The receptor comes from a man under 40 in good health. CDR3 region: CASSPVTGTRNHYEQYF. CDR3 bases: TGTGCCAGCTCACCGGTTACCGGGACAAGGAACCACTACGAGCAGTACTTC. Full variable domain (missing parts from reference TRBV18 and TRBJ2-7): NAGVMQNPRHLVRRRGQEARLRCSPMKGHSHVYWYRQLPEEGLKFMVYLQKENIIDESGMPKERFSAEFPKEGPSILRIQQVVRGDSAAYFCASSPVTGTRNHYEQYFGPGTRLTVT.